The clone carrying this T cell receptor beta chain showed up just a few times. What it binds is not known. TCRdb's copy holds only in-frame clones and misses some; the assay was immunoSEQ multiplex PCR. The sample consists of 250,000 to 350,000 clones, around 77% of them appearing once. These data originate in a study of cytotoxic CD8 clonotypes in ibrutinib-treated CLL. Whole-study results and caveats: The study found public clonotypes uncommon, contracting or stable on treatment.

This CDR3 spans 11 amino acids. Germline CDR1 SNHLY, CDR2 FYNNEI. Trimming stripped 10 bases from V and 7 bases from J, with 13 bases between. The chain joins TRBV2 to TRBJ1-2; D not resolved. The source material was PBMCs, sampled at disease progression, from a patient treated with ibrutinib. The TCR sequence derives from a human donor with chronic lymphocytic leukemia. The CDR3 sequence is CAILHGVGYTF. For the CDR3, the DNA is TGTGCCATCCTACACGGGGTTGGCTACACCTTC.